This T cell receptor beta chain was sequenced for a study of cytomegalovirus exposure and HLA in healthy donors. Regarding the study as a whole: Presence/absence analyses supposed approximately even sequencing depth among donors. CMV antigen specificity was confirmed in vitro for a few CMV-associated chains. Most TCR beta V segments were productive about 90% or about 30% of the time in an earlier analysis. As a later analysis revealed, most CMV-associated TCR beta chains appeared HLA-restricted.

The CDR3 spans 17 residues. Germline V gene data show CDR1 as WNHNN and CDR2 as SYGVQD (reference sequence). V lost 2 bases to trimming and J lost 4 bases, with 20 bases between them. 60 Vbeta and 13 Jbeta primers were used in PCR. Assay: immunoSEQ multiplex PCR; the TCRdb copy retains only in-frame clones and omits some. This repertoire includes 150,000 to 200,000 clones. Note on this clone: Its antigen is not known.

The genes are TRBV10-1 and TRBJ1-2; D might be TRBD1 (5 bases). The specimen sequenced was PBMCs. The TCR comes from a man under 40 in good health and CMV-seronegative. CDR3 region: CASSENLLRGRSYGYTF. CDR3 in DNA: TGCGCCAGCAGTGAGAACCTTCTAAGGGGTCGTAGCTATGGCTACACCTTC.